A selection of T cell receptor beta chains follows, all from one sample in a study of T cell repertoires in cytomegalovirus infection. TCRdb called the reads again in MiXCR, with one record for every CDR3 protein. The table has about 260,000 distinct CDR3 sequences, 9.1% seen once. Sequencing used PBMCs. These receptors all come from a human donor in good health (CMV status not recorded). Some clones in this sample may be carry-over from other donors' samples. Both conserved end residues are part of each CDR3. A D gene is named only where the DNA matches it firmly.

d_gene	v_gene	j_gene	CDR3aa
TRBD2	TRBV7-2	TRBJ2-3	CASSLAASGGQGTQYF
TRBD2	TRBV7-2	TRBJ2-3	CASSSSGGADTQYF
.	TRBV10-3	TRBJ2-7	CAISESAVGLTHEQYF
.	TRBV5-1	TRBJ1-1	CASSRTGTHTEAFF
.	TRBV19	TRBJ1-2	CASSRMTENYGYTF
TRBD1	TRBV7-9	TRBJ1-2	CASSLDLPGQHYGYTF
TRBD1	TRBV7-2	TRBJ2-1	CASSLAAPGQMKKSYNEQFF
.	TRBV4-2	TRBJ1-2	CASSQDRGYYGYTF
TRBD2	TRBV7-2	TRBJ2-1	CASSLGGTSGGAQFF
.	TRBV7-2	TRBJ2-7	CASSPWGKGGSYEQYF
.	TRBV6-2/TRBV6-3	TRBJ1-2	CASSPGSRRYGYTF
.	TRBV28	TRBJ1-1	CASSSIHPGNTEAFF
.	TRBV28	TRBJ2-7	CASSLRTAPYEQYF
.	TRBV11-2	TRBJ2-3	CASSLSATGTDTQYF
.	TRBV10-2	TRBJ2-7	CASRAFGGNDEQYF
.	TRBV15	TRBJ1-5	CATSAVRTERPQHF
.	TRBV12-3/TRBV12-4	TRBJ1-1	CASSLRGGDTEAFF
.	TRBV5-4	TRBJ2-2	CASSFGGPYTGELFF
TRBD1	TRBV5-1	TRBJ2-7	CASSPRTGDYEQYF
.	TRBV29-1	TRBJ1-3	CSVEWGIGNTIYF
TRBD2	TRBV15	TRBJ2-2	CATIKPGLAGSNTGELFF
.	TRBV19	TRBJ1-1	CASTVRATLNTEAFF
TRBD1	TRBV2	TRBJ1-5	CASSPGQGFQPQHF
.	TRBV7-8	TRBJ2-2	CASSLGQKVGELFF
.	TRBV12-3/TRBV12-4	TRBJ1-5	CASSLRHGSNQPQHF
.	TRBV7-8	TRBJ2-7	CASSTIWTPSEQYF
.	TRBV19	TRBJ1-5	CASSIGARRWDQPQHF
TRBD1	TRBV19	TRBJ1-5	CASSILKGASNQPQHF
TRBD2	TRBV28	TRBJ2-2	CASSGLAGRAGELFF
.	TRBV7-2	TRBJ1-1	CASSLVLRSANTEAFF
.	TRBV28	TRBJ1-2	CATSNYGYTF
TRBD2	TRBV7-6	TRBJ2-7	CASSLGPSGTSGGGEQYF
TRBD1	TRBV29-1	TRBJ2-7	CSATYLVTGAEQYF
.	TRBV12-5	TRBJ2-3	CASGFAEADTQYF
TRBD1	TRBV28	TRBJ2-3	CASSFNRGRGTDTQYF
.	TRBV30	TRBJ2-7	CAWSPPGLLGYREQYF
TRBD1	TRBV7-2	TRBJ1-2	CASSFGGQGINYGYTF
.	TRBV11-2	TRBJ1-6	CASSSSNSPLHF
.	TRBV6-2/TRBV6-3	TRBJ1-5	CASSYTQGRIQPQHF
.	TRBV20-1	TRBJ2-7	CSASGNIDEQYF
TRBD1	TRBV5-1	TRBJ1-5	CASSLGGTENQPQHF
TRBD2	TRBV5-1	TRBJ2-7	CASSWTSGSYEQYF
.	TRBV12-3/TRBV12-4	TRBJ1-4	CASTPRGGLEKLFF
.	TRBV20-1	TRBJ1-5	CSARDPRGRAQPQHF
.	TRBV7-9	TRBJ1-5	CASSSTIRHSNQPQHF
.	TRBV12-3/TRBV12-4	TRBJ2-7	CASSRDLSGSYEQYF
TRBD1	TRBV10-3	TRBJ1-2	CAISDQGDKDGYTF
.	TRBV7-2	TRBJ1-3	CASSSRGLAGNTIYF
TRBD2	TRBV12-3/TRBV12-4	TRBJ2-1	CASSFLASGNNEQFF
.	TRBV7-9	TRBJ1-6	CASSPDSNSPLHF
.	TRBV11-2	TRBJ2-5	CASSRGTKETQYF